Sequencing of this T cell receptor beta chain was carried out in a study of blood T cell repertoires in COVID-19. The table came from immunoSEQ multiplex PCR; TCRdb's copy has only in-frame clones and leaves some out. The repertoire has 150,000 to 200,000 clones, around 75% of them found once; the top ten carry 6%. The CDR3 length is 13 residues. With 8 bases removed from V and 0 bases from J, the gap between germline ends came to 8 bases. CDR1 KGHSH and CDR2 LQKENI come from the germline V gene. The sequenced material came from peripheral blood. The source of this sequence is a woman aged 40 to 55 with COVID-19, enrolled during active disease. The V call is TRBV18, the J call TRBJ1-3; D unresolved. CDR3 sequence (DNA): TGTGCCAGCCGTGGTAGCTCTGGAAACACCATATATTTT. Translated: CASRGSSGNTIYF.